The 21 T cell receptor beta chains below were found in one sample sequenced in a study of T cells in Graves' hyperthyroidism and ophthalmopathy. RNA transcripts gave rise to amplified TCR beta CDR3 regions. Primed by the HTBI set, a first-round RT-PCR was run on the TCR CDR3. A single record per CDR3 protein comes from TCRdb applying MiXCR to the multiplex PCR reads. The sample lists approximately 690,000 distinct CDR3 sequences, about 14% occurring once. The material sequenced was blood. These receptors all stem from a woman aged 50 to 60 with Graves' ophthalmopathy.

This clonotype turned up a few times. CDR3 amino acids: CSASGTDQQYNEQFF. CDR3 DNA: TGCAGTGCTAGTGGGACTGACCAACAATACAATGAGCAGTTCTTC. V gene TRBV20-1 combines with J gene TRBJ2-1; possible D gene TRBD2, 6 bases. V lost 3 bases, J lost 4 bases, and 16 bases lay in between. Germline V gives CDR1 DFQATT, CDR2 SNEGSKA (reference sequence). CDR3 length: 15 residues.

This clonotype has ten or more counts. V gene TRBV28 combines with J gene TRBJ2-3; 9 nucleotides match TRBD2. The V and J ends lost 3 bases and 2 bases, in that order; junction bases with no gene match: 9. The CDR3 spans 17 residues. Germline loops: CDR1 MDHEN, CDR2 SYDVKM. CDR3 bases: TGTGCCAGCAGTTTGTCCCCTAGCGGGGTAATCACAGATACGCAGTATTTT. The encoded protein is CASSLSPSGVITDTQYF.

Of note for this clonotype: A much larger clone differs by one base, so this may be a read error. The chain recombines TRBV5-1 with TRBJ1-1; the D is unclear. The CDR3 is 16 amino acids. Trimming removed 0 bases at V and 2 bases at J, with 14 bases between. Germline V CDR1 and CDR2: SGHRS, YFSETQ. CDR3 region: CASSLAGRAENTEAFF. The CDR3 DNA reads as TGCGCCAGCAGCTTGGCCGGTAGGGCAGAAAACACTGAAGCTTTCTTT.

This clonotype was seen a few times. For the CDR3, the DNA is TGTGCCAGCGCAGACTCCACAGATACGCAGTATTTT. Its translation: CASADSTDTQYF. The V gene is TRBV6-2 or TRBV6-3, the J gene TRBJ2-3; D ambiguous. Germline V gene lookup returns CDR1 MNHEY and CDR2 SVGEGT. This CDR3 region has 12 residues. V was clipped by 8 bases and J by 2 bases, with 8 bases between them.

The J gene is TRBJ2-7, the V gene TRBV7-9; no clear D. Trimming left V 3 bases short and J 2 bases short, with 8 bases between. CDR1 SEHNR and CDR2 FQNEAQ come from the germline V gene (reference sequence). The CDR3 runs 13 residues. The CDR3 spells CASSFFSTYEQYF. In DNA, the CDR3 is TGTGCCAGCAGCTTTTTTTCGACCTACGAGCAGTACTTC.

Comments on this clonotype: This may be a read error, as it is one base from a much larger clone. The J gene is TRBJ2-3, the V gene TRBV2; 9 bases fit TRBD2. CDR1 is SNHLY and CDR2 is FYNNEI in the germline V gene. After removal of 4 bases from V and 5 bases from J, the junction contained 19 bases not matched to a gene. This CDR3 is 19 amino acids long. The CDR3 is CASSAYFFGASGIIDTQYF. In nucleotides, the CDR3 is TGTGCCAGCAGTGCTTATTTTTTCGGGGCTAGCGGGATCATAGATACGCAGTATTTT. The full variable domain, completed using reference TRBV2 and TRBJ2-3, is EPEVTQTPSHQVTQMGQEVILRCVPISNHLYFYWYRQILGQKVEFLVSFYNNEISEKSEIFDDQFSVERPDGSNFTLKIRSTKLEDSAMYFCASSAYFFGASGIIDTQYFGPGTRLTVL.

The chain carries TRBV6-4 and TRBJ2-2; D is possibly TRBD2 (5 bases). The CDR3 covers 14 residues. With 5 bases removed from V and 3 bases from J, the gap between germline ends came to 10 bases. Per germline, CDR1 MRHNA and CDR2 SNTAGT. The CDR3 nucleotides read TGTGCCAGCAGTACGGGGAAGGACACCGGGGAGCTGTTTTTT. Its translation is CASSTGKDTGELFF.

The table lists this clonotype with many counts. This chain uses TRBV11-3 with TRBJ2-7, with 8 bases that match TRBD1. Germline CDR1 reads SGHNT; CDR2 reads YENEEA. V was pared by 5 bases and J by 6 bases, with 6 bases of the junction left unmatched. There are 13 residues in the CDR3. CDR3 sequence (DNA): TGTGCCAGCAGCACCACGACAGGGGTCGAGCAGTACTTC. This encodes CASSTTTGVEQYF. The full variable domain, with the rest looked up from reference TRBV11-3 and TRBJ2-7, is EAGVVQSPRYKIIEKKQPVAFWCNPISGHNTLYWYLQNLGQGPELLIRYENEEAVDDSQLPKDRFSAERLKGVDSTLKIQPAELGDSAVYLCASSTTTGVEQYFGPGTRLTVT.

V is TRBV20-1 and J is TRBJ2-2; 9 bases are a match to TRBD2. The length of the CDR3 is 19 residues. Germline CDR1 DFQATT, CDR2 SNEGSKA (reference sequence). The ends lost 3 bases at V and 5 bases at J; junction bases unmatched: 19. CDR3 protein: CSASPELPGGRDLTGELFF. The DNA for the CDR3 is TGCAGTGCTAGCCCAGAACTTCCTGGCGGGAGGGATTTGACCGGGGAGCTGTTTTTT.

This clonotype was counted at least ten times. The V gene is TRBV28, the J gene TRBJ1-4; D is undetermined. The CDR3 loop spans 14 amino acids. Per germline, CDR1 MDHEN and CDR2 SYDVKM. Trimming removed 6 bases at V and 2 bases at J, with 10 bases between. The CDR3 region is CASSPLSTNEKLFF. The DNA of the CDR3 is TGTGCCAGCAGCCCACTGTCTACTAATGAAAAACTGTTTTTT.

The gene calls are TRBV20-1 and TRBJ2-3, with D tentatively TRBD2 (6 bases). V was clipped by 3 bases and J by 2 bases, with 6 bases between them. Germline-derived CDR1 and CDR2 are DFQATT and SNEGSKA (reference sequence). The CDR3 contains 12 residues. The CDR3 reads CSARDYTDTQYF. In nucleotides, the CDR3 is TGCAGTGCTAGGGACTACACAGATACGCAGTATTTT.

This clonotype was counted many times. The V call is TRBV5-1, the J call TRBJ2-1; the match to TRBD2 covers 9 bases. This CDR3 comprises 15 residues. Trimming at V came to 4 bases and at J to 1 base, leaving 3 bases not matched to a gene. Germline V CDR1 and CDR2: SGHRS, YFSETQ. The CDR3 DNA sequence: TGCGCCAGCAGCCCGGGACTAGCTTCCTACAATGAGCAGTTCTTC. Translated: CASSPGLASYNEQFF.

To note about this clonotype: It may be a read error: a sequence one base away is much more abundant. The gene calls are TRBV30 and TRBJ1-5, with D possibly TRBD1 on 6 matching bases. Germline CDR1 is GTSNPN and CDR2 is SVGIG (reference sequence). The CDR3 loop spans 15 amino acids. Trimming took 0 bases from V and 5 from J, leaving 14 bases between them. The CDR3 is CAWSVPWDTYQPQHF. In DNA form, the CDR3 reads TGTGCCTGGAGTGTACCCTGGGACACTTATCAGCCCCAGCATTTT. The variable domain in full, with the rest retrieved from reference TRBV30 and TRBJ1-5, is SQTIHQWPATLVQPVGSPLSLECTVEGTSNPNLYWYRQAAGRGLQLLFYSVGIGQISSEVPQNLSASRPQDRQFILSSKKLLLSDSGFYLCAWSVPWDTYQPQHFGDGTRLSIL.

The rearrangement uses TRBV27 and TRBJ2-5; possible D gene TRBD2, 6 bases. CDR3 length: 14 amino acids. The V gene's germline CDR1 is MNHEY and CDR2 SMNVEV (reference sequence). In DNA, the CDR3 is TGTGACAAATGGGGGGAGGCTCCCCAAGAGACCCAGTACTTC. It encodes CDKWGEAPQETQYF.

The chain combines TRBV27 with TRBJ2-1, with 15 positions matching TRBD2. This CDR3 has 17 residues. V was pared by 3 bases and J by 6 bases, with 6 bases of the junction left unmatched. The germline V gene encodes CDR1 MNHEY and CDR2 SMNVEV (reference sequence). CDR3 bases: TGTGCCAGCAGTTTCGGGACTAGCGGGAGGTTTAGCAATGAGCAGTTCTTC. Residues: CASSFGTSGRFSNEQFF.

The CDR3 is CASRKPQGASTDTQYF. CDR3 DNA sequence: TGTGCCAGCAGAAAACCTCAGGGTGCTAGCACAGATACGCAGTATTTT. The V call is TRBV6-1, the J call TRBJ2-3, with D perhaps TRBD1 (5 bases). The CDR3 runs to 16 residues. The V end was cut by 6 bases, the J end by 0 bases, with 16 bases between. Germline V gene data show CDR1 as MNHNS and CDR2 as SASEGT.

This clonotype was observed a few times. The genes are TRBV7-9 and TRBJ1-4, with D perhaps matching TRBD1 (5 bases). The CDR3 spans 14 residues. Per germline, CDR1 SEHNR and CDR2 FQNEAQ (reference sequence). V was clipped by 2 bases and J by 3 bases, with 7 bases between them. CDR3 sequence (DNA): TGTGCCAGCAGCTTACGACAGCCTAATGAAAAACTGTTTTTT. This encodes CASSLRQPNEKLFF.

This clonotype was detected a few times. This rearrangement joins TRBV7-2 to TRBJ2-3, with D unresolved. Trimming stripped 2 bases from V and 0 bases from J, with 12 bases between. This CDR3 is built from 16 residues. Looked up from germline, CDR1 is SGHTA and CDR2 is FQGNSA. CDR3 sequence (DNA): TGTGCCAGCAGCTTATTCGGGCATCAAAGCACAGATACGCAGTATTTT. Translated: CASSLFGHQSTDTQYF.

This clonotype occurred many times. The chain uses TRBV28 and TRBJ2-1; 12 bases match TRBD2. J lost 4 bases, V lost 2 bases, and 3 bases had no gene match. CDR1 is MDHEN and CDR2 is SYDVKM in the germline V gene. The CDR3 totals 16 residues. CDR3 region: CASSLLTSGRYNEQFF. CDR3 DNA sequence: TGTGCCAGCAGTTTACTCACTAGCGGGAGGTACAATGAGCAGTTCTTC.

The V gene is TRBV28, the J gene TRBJ1-2; weak D call: TRBD1 (5 bases). V was trimmed by 6 bases and J by 5 bases, leaving 16 bases between them. This CDR3 region has 14 residues. Germline V gene sequence: CDR1 MDHEN, CDR2 SYDVKM. The CDR3 region has the DNA TGTGCCAGCAGCATCACCGGGACGGGATATGGCTACACCTTC. Protein sequence: CASSITGTGYGYTF.

V and J are TRBV28 and TRBJ1-2; 7 nucleotides align to TRBD1. The J segment lost 1 base and the V segment lost 3 bases, leaving 2 bases of the junction unmatched. Per germline, CDR1 MDHEN and CDR2 SYDVKM. The CDR3 extends over 14 amino acids. This CDR3 reads CASSFGTDNYGYTF. The CDR3 region has the DNA TGTGCCAGCAGTTTTGGGACAGATAACTATGGCTACACCTTC.